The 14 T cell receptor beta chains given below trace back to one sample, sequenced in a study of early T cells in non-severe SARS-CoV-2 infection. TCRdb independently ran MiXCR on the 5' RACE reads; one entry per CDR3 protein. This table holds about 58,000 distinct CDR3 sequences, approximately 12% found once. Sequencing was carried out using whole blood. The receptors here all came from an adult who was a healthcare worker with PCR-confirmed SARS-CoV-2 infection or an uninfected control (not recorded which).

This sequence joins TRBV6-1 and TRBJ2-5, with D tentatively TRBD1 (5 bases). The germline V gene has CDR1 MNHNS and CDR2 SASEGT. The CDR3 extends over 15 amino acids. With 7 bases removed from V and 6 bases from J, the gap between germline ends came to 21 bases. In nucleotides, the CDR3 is TGTGCCAGCAAAGGGGCCGGCAGGGCAGGAAAGACCCAGTACTTC. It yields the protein CASKGAGRAGKTQYF.

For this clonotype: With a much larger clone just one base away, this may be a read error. The CDR3 bases are TGTGCCTGGAGTTCGCGAGGGTTTCAACGTGGCTACACCTTC. As protein: CAWSSRGFQRGYTF. The rearrangement links TRBV30 to TRBJ1-2; D gene ambiguous. Germline values: CDR1 GTSNPN, CDR2 SVGIG (reference sequence). The V and J ends lost 2 bases and 7 bases respectively, with 17 bases between them. CDR3 length: 14 residues.

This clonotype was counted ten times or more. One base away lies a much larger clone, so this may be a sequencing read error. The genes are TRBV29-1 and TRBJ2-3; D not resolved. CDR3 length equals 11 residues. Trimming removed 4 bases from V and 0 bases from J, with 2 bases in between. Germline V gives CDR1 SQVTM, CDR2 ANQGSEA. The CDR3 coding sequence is TGCAGCGTTGCAAGCACAGATACGCAGTATTTT. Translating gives CSVASTDTQYF.

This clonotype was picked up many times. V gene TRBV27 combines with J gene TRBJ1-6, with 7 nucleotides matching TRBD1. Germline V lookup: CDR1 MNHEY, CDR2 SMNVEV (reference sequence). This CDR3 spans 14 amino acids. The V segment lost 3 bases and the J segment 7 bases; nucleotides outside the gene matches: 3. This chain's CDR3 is CASSFRQGNSPLHF. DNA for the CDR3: TGTGCCAGCAGTTTCCGACAGGGAAATTCACCCCTCCACTTT.

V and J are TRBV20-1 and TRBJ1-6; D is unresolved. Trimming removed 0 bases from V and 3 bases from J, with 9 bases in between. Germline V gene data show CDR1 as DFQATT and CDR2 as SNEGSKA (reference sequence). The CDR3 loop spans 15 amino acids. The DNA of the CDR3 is TGCAGTGCTAGAGAGTACAGAAACTATAATTCACCCCTCCACTTT. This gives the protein CSAREYRNYNSPLHF.

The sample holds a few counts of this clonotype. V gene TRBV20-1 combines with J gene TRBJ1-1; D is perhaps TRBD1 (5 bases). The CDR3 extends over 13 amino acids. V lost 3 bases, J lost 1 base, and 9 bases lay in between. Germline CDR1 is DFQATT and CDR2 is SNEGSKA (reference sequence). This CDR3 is CSASMGGNTEAFF. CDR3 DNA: TGCAGTGCTAGTATGGGGGGGAACACTGAAGCTTTCTTT.

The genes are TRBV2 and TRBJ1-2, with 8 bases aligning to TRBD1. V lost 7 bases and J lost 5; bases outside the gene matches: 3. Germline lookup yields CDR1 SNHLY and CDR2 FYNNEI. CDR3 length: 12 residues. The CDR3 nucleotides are TGTGCCAGCACCCGGACAGGGTATGGCTACACCTTC. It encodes CASTRTGYGYTF.

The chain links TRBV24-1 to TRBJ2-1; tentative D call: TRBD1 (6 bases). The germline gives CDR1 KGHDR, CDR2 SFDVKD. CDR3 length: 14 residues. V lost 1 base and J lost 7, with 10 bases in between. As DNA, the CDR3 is TGTGCCACCAGTGATTTAACAGGGAAGAATGAGCAGTTCTTC. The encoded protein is CATSDLTGKNEQFF.

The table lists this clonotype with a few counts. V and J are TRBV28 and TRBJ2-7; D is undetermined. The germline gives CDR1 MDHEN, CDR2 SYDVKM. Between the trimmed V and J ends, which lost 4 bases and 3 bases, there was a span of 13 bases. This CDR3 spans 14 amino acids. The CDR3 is CASSSPVPNYEQYF. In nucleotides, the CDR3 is TGTGCCAGCAGTTCCCCCGTCCCCAACTACGAGCAGTACTTC.

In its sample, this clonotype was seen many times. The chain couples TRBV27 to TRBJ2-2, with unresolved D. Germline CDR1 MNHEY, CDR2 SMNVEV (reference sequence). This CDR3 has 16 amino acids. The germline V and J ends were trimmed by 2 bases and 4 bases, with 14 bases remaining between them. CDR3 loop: CASSLKGRFRTGELFF. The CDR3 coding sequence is TGTGCCAGCAGTTTAAAAGGGCGTTTCCGCACCGGGGAGCTGTTTTTT.

In DNA, the CDR3 is TGTGCCAGCAGCTATTCTAGGACAGCAACTAATGAAAAACTGTTTTTT. Encoded protein: CASSYSRTATNEKLFF. The chain has TRBV3-1 and TRBJ1-4; D is perhaps TRBD1 (6 bases). CDR1 is LGHDT and CDR2 is YNNKEL in the germline V gene (reference sequence). The CDR3 covers 16 residues. V lost 5 bases to trimming and J lost 0 bases, with 13 bases between them.

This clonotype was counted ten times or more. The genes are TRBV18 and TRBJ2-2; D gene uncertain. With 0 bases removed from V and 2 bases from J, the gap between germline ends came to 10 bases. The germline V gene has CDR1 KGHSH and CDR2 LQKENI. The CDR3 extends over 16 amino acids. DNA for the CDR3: TGTGCCAGCTCACCACCCGCGACAAGAAACACCGGGGAGCTGTTTTTT. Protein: CASSPPATRNTGELFF.

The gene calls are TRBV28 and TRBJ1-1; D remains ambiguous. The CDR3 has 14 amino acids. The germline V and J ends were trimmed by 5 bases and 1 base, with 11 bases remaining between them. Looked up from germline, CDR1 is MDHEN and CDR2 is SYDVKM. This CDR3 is CASSVPGGNTEAFF. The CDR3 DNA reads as TGTGCCAGCAGTGTGCCTGGCGGGAACACTGAAGCTTTCTTT.

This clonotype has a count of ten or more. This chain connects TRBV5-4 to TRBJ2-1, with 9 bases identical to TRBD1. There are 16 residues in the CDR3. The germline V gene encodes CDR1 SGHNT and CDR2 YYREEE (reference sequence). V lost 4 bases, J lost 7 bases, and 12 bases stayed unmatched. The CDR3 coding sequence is TGTGCCAGCAGCGGGGGGGTCGGGACAGGGAGAAATGAGCAGTTCTTC. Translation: CASSGGVGTGRNEQFF.